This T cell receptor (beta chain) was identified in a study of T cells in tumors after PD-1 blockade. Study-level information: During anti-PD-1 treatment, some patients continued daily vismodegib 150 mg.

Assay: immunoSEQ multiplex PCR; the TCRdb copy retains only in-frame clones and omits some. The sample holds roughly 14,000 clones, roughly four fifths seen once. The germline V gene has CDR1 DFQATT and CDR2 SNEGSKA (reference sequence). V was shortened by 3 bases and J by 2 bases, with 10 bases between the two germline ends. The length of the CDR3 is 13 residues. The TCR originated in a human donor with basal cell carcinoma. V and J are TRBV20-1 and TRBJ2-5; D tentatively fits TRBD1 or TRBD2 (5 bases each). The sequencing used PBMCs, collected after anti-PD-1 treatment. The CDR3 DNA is TGCAGTGCTAGTGAGGGGTCTCAAGAGACCCAGTACTTC. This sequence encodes CSASEGSQETQYF.